This paragraph reports one TCR beta chain. Its target is unknown. The sample is drawn from a study of cytomegalovirus exposure and HLA in healthy donors. The overall study: From HLA-typed donors, an early data release held about 92 million unique TCRs.

Study-level findings and limits: In a later analysis, most CMV-associated TCR beta chains appeared HLA-restricted.

Per germline, CDR1 SGDLS and CDR2 YYNGEE. V was clipped by 5 bases and J by 0 bases, with 14 bases between them. This CDR3 region has 16 residues. A multiplex PCR was run with 60 Vbeta primers and 13 Jbeta primers. Some clones are missing from TCRdb's copy, which holds only in-frame ones; the method was immunoSEQ multiplex PCR. The table has 150,000 to 200,000 clones, around 80% seen once. The J gene is TRBJ1-4, the V gene TRBV9; perhaps TRBD1 as D (6 bases). This receptor was taken from a woman under 40 in good health and CMV-seropositive. The sequenced material came from PBMCs. The CDR3 nucleotides are TGTGCCAGCAGTGACCTCCGGGACACAACTAATGAAAAACTGTTTTTT. It translates to CASSDLRDTTNEKLFF.